Below, one T cell receptor beta chain is given with its context. Its antigen is as yet unknown. TCRdb re-analysed the RT-PCR reads in MiXCR, keeping a single row per CDR3 protein. The sample yields some 540,000 distinct CDR3 sequences, around a quarter seen once. Trimming pared 5 bases from V and 5 bases from J, leaving 17 bases between. This CDR3 has 15 residues. The data are from a study of response to subunit inactivated influenza vaccine. Study-wide findings and caveats: That few new T cells are recruited by each seasonal influenza vaccination was the authors' suggestion.

These data also featured in a second study, about T cells expressing NK-cell markers. As that study records: For TCR beta, cDNA was produced by 5'RACE template switching with UMIs. HCMV seropositivity marked most of the eight sequenced donors; one was seronegative. Four donors likewise had their CD3+CD56-NKG2C+ fraction led by these clonotypes.

This receptor was obtained from a man aged 45-65 years who received an inactivated influenza vaccine. This material consisted of CD4+ T cells sorted from PBMCs, taken approximately 12 days after vaccination. The V gene is TRBV12-3 or TRBV12-4, the J gene TRBJ2-3, with D perhaps TRBD2 (6 bases). In DNA form, the CDR3 reads TGTGCCAGCAGTCTCGGACTACATGAGGGAGATACGCAGTATTTT. Protein product: CASSLGLHEGDTQYF.